Below are 11 T cell receptor beta chains sequenced from a single sample in a study of PD-1 blockade in classical Hodgkin lymphoma (TCRdb year 2020). This specimen's time point label, per the study, means: cycle 1 day 1 (C1D1), immediately before nivolumab initiation. Every trial patient had relapsed following autologous stem cell transplantation, and prior brentuximab vedotin exposure was what differed among cohorts A, B and C. The library was produced with the immunoSEQ multiplex PCR assay. The immuneACCESS repertoire file appears here via TCRdb, limited to in-frame rearrangements. These files lack a portion of the clones; in checked studies, under half of the deficit traces to unresolved V genes, and the cause of the others is not known. For this sample there are under 60,000 clones; about three quarters appear just once. The ten largest make up more than 9.5% of the sample. The source material was peripheral blood mononuclear cells (PBMCs), sampled at baseline. These receptors were collected from a human donor with classical Hodgkin lymphoma.

This clone was detected only once. The V and J genes are TRBV27 and TRBJ2-2; D assignment may be TRBD1 or TRBD2 (5 bases each). This CDR3 region has 15 residues. In germline, CDR1 is MNHEY, CDR2 SMNVEV (reference sequence). The V end was cut by 1 base, the J end by 2 bases, with 8 bases between. The CDR3 bases are TGTGCCAGCAGTTTATGGGGACCCAACACCGGGGAGCTGTTTTTT. Amino acids: CASSLWGPNTGELFF.

This rearrangement joins TRBV28 to TRBJ2-7; the D gene is possibly TRBD1 (5 bases). The CDR3 runs to 15 residues. Germline assignment: CDR1 MDHEN and CDR2 SYDVKM. V was cut by 8 bases and J by 3 bases, with 20 bases left in between. The CDR3 DNA reads TGTGCCAGCCACAGTTTATCAGGGTCAGTCTACGAGCAGTACTTC. Amino acids: CASHSLSGSVYEQYF.

The V call is TRBV5-1, the J call TRBJ2-5; no clear D. The CDR3 spans 12 residues. V dropped 1 base and J dropped 2 bases, with 3 bases sitting between them. Germline V gene lookup returns CDR1 SGHRS and CDR2 YFSETQ. The CDR3 sequence: CASSLTQETQYF. In DNA, the CDR3 is TGCGCCAGCAGCTTGACGCAAGAGACCCAGTACTTC.

This clone was observed a handful of times. The chain carries TRBV28 and TRBJ1-5, with D perhaps TRBD1 (5 bases). CDR3 length: 15 residues. Germline V gives CDR1 MDHEN, CDR2 SYDVKM. V was clipped by 6 bases and J by 1 base, with 13 bases between them. In DNA, the CDR3 is TGTGCCAGCAGACTTCAATGGGGGAGCAATCAGCCCCAGCATTTT. Protein: CASRLQWGSNQPQHF. Full variable domain (missing parts from reference TRBV28 and TRBJ1-5): DVKVTQSSRYLVKRTGEKVFLECVQDMDHENMFWYRQDPGLGLRLIYFSYDVKMKEKGDIPEGYSVSREKKERFSLILESASTNQTSMYLCASRLQWGSNQPQHFGDGTRLSIL.

V and J are TRBV11-3 and TRBJ2-5; D is possibly TRBD2 (6 bases). The ends were cut back, 6 bases at V and 2 bases at J, with 10 bases in the middle. The CDR3 contains 13 residues. The germline CDR1 and CDR2 sequences are SGHNT and YENEEA. CDR3 sequence (DNA): TGTGCCAGCAGGGGAGGAAATCAAGAGACCCAGTACTTC. It yields the protein CASRGGNQETQYF.

This clone is labeled as medium-sized. This chain links TRBV14 with TRBJ2-7; possible D gene TRBD1, 6 bases. V was trimmed by 4 bases and J by 3 bases, leaving 16 bases between them. Germline V gives CDR1 SGHDN, CDR2 FVKESK. The CDR3 length is 15 residues. The CDR3 loop reads CASSRLQGAYYEQYF. The CDR3 coding sequence is TGTGCCAGCAGCCGCTTACAGGGAGCTTACTACGAGCAGTACTTC.

J is TRBJ2-7 and V is TRBV21-1; TRBD1, the table's D call, was not compared with the DNA. TRBV21-1 corresponds to a pseudogene. The CDR3 is 15 residues long. The CDR3 reads CASSKDRGFTYEQYF. For the CDR3, the DNA is TGTGCCAGCAGCAAAGACAGGGGATTTACCTACGAGCAGTACTTC.

The chain links TRBV27 to TRBJ1-3; D may be TRBD1 (5 bases). CDR3 length: 16 residues. CDR1 and CDR2 from the germline V gene are MNHEY and SMNVEV (reference sequence). V lost 5 bases, J lost 0 bases, and 14 bases lay in between. CDR3 DNA: TGTGCCAGCAGTCGAACAGGCCTTACCTCTGGAAACACCATATATTTT. It translates to CASSRTGLTSGNTIYF.

This sequence joins TRBV19 and TRBJ1-1; perhaps TRBD1 as D (5 bases). From germline, CDR1 is LNHDA and CDR2 SQIVND (reference sequence). The CDR3 covers 14 residues. Trimming stripped 3 bases from V and 4 bases from J, with 12 bases between. The CDR3 spells CASSIRDGSTEAFF. The CDR3 nucleotides read TGTGCCAGTAGTATTAGGGACGGGAGCACTGAAGCTTTCTTT.

The rearrangement uses TRBV27 and TRBJ2-3; tentatively, D is TRBD1 or TRBD2 (5 bases each). From germline, CDR1 is MNHEY and CDR2 SMNVEV (reference sequence). CDR3 length: 20 residues. V was pared by 8 bases and J by 5 bases, with 35 bases between. CDR3 in DNA: TGTGCCAGCTTTGGGATTGGAGAGGGGAAAACAGTATTTGCGGGAGATACGCAGTATTTT. It encodes CASFGIGEGKTVFAGDTQYF.

In this sample, this clone turned up once. Written as DNA, the CDR3 is TGCGCCAGCAGCCAAGTAGGGGACAGTGAATACGAGCAGTACTTC. The encoded protein is CASSQVGDSEYEQYF. This sequence joins TRBV4-1 and TRBJ2-7; 7 bases fit TRBD1. J lost 4 bases, V lost 1 base, and 7 bases had no gene match. Germline CDR1 reads MGHRA; CDR2 reads YSYEKL. This CDR3 is built from 15 residues.